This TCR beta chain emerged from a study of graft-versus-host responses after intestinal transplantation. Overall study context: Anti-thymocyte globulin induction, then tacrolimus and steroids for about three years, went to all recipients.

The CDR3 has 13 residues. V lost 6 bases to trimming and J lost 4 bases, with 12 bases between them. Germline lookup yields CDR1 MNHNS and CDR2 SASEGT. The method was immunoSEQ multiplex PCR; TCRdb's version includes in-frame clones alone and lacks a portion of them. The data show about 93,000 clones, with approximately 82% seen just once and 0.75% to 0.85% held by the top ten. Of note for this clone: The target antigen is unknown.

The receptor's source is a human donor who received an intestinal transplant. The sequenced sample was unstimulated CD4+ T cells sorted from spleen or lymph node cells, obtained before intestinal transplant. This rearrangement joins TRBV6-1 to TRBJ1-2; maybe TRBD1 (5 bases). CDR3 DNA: TGTGCCAGCAGAGAGGACATGTCCTATGGCTACACCTTC. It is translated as CASREDMSYGYTF.